A single sample gave rise to the 27 T cell receptor beta chains below, sequenced in a study of T cell changes during pregnancy in multiple sclerosis. Only in-frame clones appear in the TCRdb table, and some are missing; sequencing was by immunoSEQ multiplex PCR. Among more than 65,000 clones listed, just over 90% were seen once. The sequences come from CD4+ T cells from peripheral blood mononuclear cells, collected before pregnancy. The receptors come from a female donor with multiple sclerosis, enrolled in a pregnancy study.

The rearrangement uses TRBV13 and TRBJ1-1; 7 positions agree with TRBD1. The CDR3 length is 14 residues. The V and J ends lost 5 bases and 4 bases, in that order; junction bases with no gene match: 7. Germline CDR1 reads PRHDT; CDR2 reads FYEKMQ (reference sequence). CDR3 bases: TGTGCCAGCAGCCCCCGACAGGGCCGCACTGAAGCTTTCTTT. Residues: CASSPRQGRTEAFF.

The chain uses TRBV28 and TRBJ2-1, with no clear D. Germline V gives CDR1 MDHEN, CDR2 SYDVKM. The CDR3 extends over 14 amino acids. The germline V and J ends were trimmed by 4 bases and 5 bases, with 12 bases remaining between them. CDR3 nucleotide sequence: TGTGCCAGCAGTTCTGGCACAATGAACAATGAGCAGTTCTTC. Protein product: CASSSGTMNNEQFF. Drawing the rest from reference TRBV28 and TRBJ2-1, the complete variable domain is DVKVTQSSRYLVKRTGEKVFLECVQDMDHENMFWYRQDPGLGLRLIYFSYDVKMKEKGDIPEGYSVSREKKERFSLILESASTNQTSMYLCASSSGTMNNEQFFGPGTRLTVL.

V and J are TRBV4-3 and TRBJ1-4; TRBD1 is a possible D gene (5 bases). Germline values: CDR1 LGHNA, CDR2 YSLEER. The CDR3 extends over 13 amino acids. The V gene lost 4 bases and the J gene lost 4 bases, with 7 bases spanning the gap. The CDR3 loop reads CASSPTVNEKLFF. CDR3 nucleotides: TGCGCCAGCAGCCCGACAGTTAATGAAAAACTGTTTTTT.

Here the CDR3 reads CASSLLGLVGHEQFF. In DNA, the CDR3 is TGTGCCAGCAGCTTATTAGGCCTAGTGGGGCATGAGCAGTTCTTC. This chain joins TRBV7-2 and TRBJ2-1; TRBD1 might be the D (5 bases). The CDR3 consists of 15 residues. Trimming left V 2 bases short and J 8 bases short, with 16 bases between. Germline V gives CDR1 SGHTA, CDR2 FQGNSA.

The rearrangement links TRBV5-4 to TRBJ1-2, with TRBD1 as a possible D gene (5 bases). V was pared by 3 bases and J by 4 bases, with 16 bases between. The CDR3 is 15 residues long. The V gene's germline CDR1 is SGHNT and CDR2 YYREEE (reference sequence). The CDR3 DNA reads as TGTGCCAGCAGCTCCCGACAGACCCTAGGCTATGGCTACACCTTC. Its protein is CASSSRQTLGYGYTF.

This chain links TRBV28 with TRBJ1-1; TRBD1 agrees at 8 bases. Germline CDR1 MDHEN, CDR2 SYDVKM. V shed 3 bases, J shed 4 bases, and the junction held 7 bases outside the gene matches. The CDR3 has 15 residues. The CDR3 protein is CASSLAQGAFTEAFF. The CDR3 DNA is TGTGCCAGCAGTTTGGCGCAGGGGGCGTTCACTGAAGCTTTCTTT.

The sample holds one count of this clone. Written as DNA, the CDR3 is TGTGCCAGCAGTGAGGGGACTAGCGGGAGGGTATCCGGGGAGCTGTTTTTT. Its translation: CASSEGTSGRVSGELFF. The chain uses TRBV6-1 and TRBJ2-2, with 16 bases matching TRBD2. CDR1 and CDR2 (germline): MNHNS, SASEGT. J was trimmed by 6 bases and V by 3 bases; bases with no gene match: 4. This CDR3 has 17 residues.

The chain links TRBV28 to TRBJ1-5; possible D gene TRBD1, 6 bases. Trimming shortened V by 6 bases and J by 7 bases, and 19 bases separated the two germline ends. CDR3 length: 15 amino acids. Germline loops: CDR1 MDHEN, CDR2 SYDVKM. CDR3 coding DNA: TGTGCCAGCAGCCGGTCCGGGGGGGCCTACCAGCCCCAGCATTTT. As protein: CASSRSGGAYQPQHF.

The chain joins TRBV19 to TRBJ1-2; no reliable D call. Germline V CDR1 and CDR2: LNHDA, SQIVND (reference sequence). The germline V and J ends were trimmed by 1 base and 2 bases, with 8 bases remaining between them. CDR3 length: 14 residues. The CDR3 region has the DNA TGTGCCAGTAGTATAGGAGTCGAAAACTATGGCTACACCTTC. Protein: CASSIGVENYGYTF.

CDR3 DNA sequence: TGTGCCAGCAGCAGGGACAGAACCCTTAACTATGGCTACACCTTC. Amino acid sequence: CASSRDRTLNYGYTF. This chain connects TRBV6-5 to TRBJ1-2; 7 bases line up with TRBD1. This CDR3 contains 15 residues. The J segment lost 1 base and the V segment lost 6 bases, leaving 8 bases of the junction unmatched. Germline V gene lookup returns CDR1 MNHEY and CDR2 SVGAGI.

The rearrangement links TRBV7-6 to TRBJ2-1, with D possibly TRBD1 on 6 matching bases. The ends were cut back, 5 bases at V and 2 bases at J, with 16 bases in the middle. Per germline, CDR1 SGHVS and CDR2 FNYEAQ. This CDR3 has 16 residues. The CDR3 region is CASSHQTGNPYNEQFF. The CDR3 region has the DNA TGTGCCAGCAGCCATCAAACAGGGAACCCCTACAATGAGCAGTTCTTC. Complete variable domain (other parts from reference TRBV7-6 and TRBJ2-1): GAGVSQSPRYKVTKRGQDVALRCDPISGHVSLYWYRQALGQGPEFLTYFNYEAQQDKSGLPNDRFSAERPEGSISTLTIQRTEQRDSAMYRCASSHQTGNPYNEQFFGPGTRLTVL.

The J gene is TRBJ2-7, the V gene TRBV9; 10 nucleotides line up with TRBD1. CDR1 is SGDLS and CDR2 is YYNGEE in the germline V gene. Trimming at V came to 4 bases and at J to 3 bases, leaving 7 bases not matched to a gene. The CDR3 spans 15 residues. CDR3 in DNA: TGTGCCAGCAGCCTCAGATGGGACAGGGGCTACGAGCAGTACTTC. Its protein is CASSLRWDRGYEQYF.

The V and J genes are TRBV10-3 and TRBJ2-7, with unresolved D. From germline, CDR1 is ENHRY and CDR2 SYGVKD. The CDR3 sequence is 13 residues long. The ends were cut back, 4 bases at V and 0 bases at J, with 7 bases in the middle. Here the CDR3 DNA reads TGTGCCATCAGTGTTGGCCCCTCCTACGAGCAGTACTTC. Translated, it gives CAISVGPSYEQYF.

The chain is built from TRBV6-6 and TRBJ2-7; TRBD2 matches 8 bases. Germline V CDR1 and CDR2: MNHNY, SVGAGI (reference sequence). V lost 6 bases and J lost 2; bases outside the gene matches: 12. The CDR3 extends over 16 amino acids. CDR3 amino acids: CASSSRGGNIAYEQYF. In DNA, the CDR3 is TGTGCCAGCAGCTCACGGGGGGGGAACATCGCCTACGAGCAGTACTTC.

The V call is TRBV6-1, the J call TRBJ2-2, with 7 positions matching TRBD1. Germline V gene sequence: CDR1 MNHNS, CDR2 SASEGT. CDR3 length: 15 amino acids. After removal of 6 bases from V and 4 bases from J, the junction contained 8 bases not matched to a gene. CDR3 nucleotide sequence: TGTGCCAGCAGCGCCAACAGGGGCGGCACCGGGGAGCTGTTTTTT. Its protein is CASSANRGGTGELFF.

The genes are TRBV2 and TRBJ2-3; D unclear. This CDR3 has 15 residues. Germline values: CDR1 SNHLY, CDR2 FYNNEI. Trimming took off 6 bases at V and 4 bases at J, with 17 bases between the two ends. The CDR3 sequence is CASRMLGTWADTQYF. Here the CDR3 DNA reads TGTGCCAGCAGGATGCTAGGTACATGGGCAGATACGCAGTATTTT.

The genes are TRBV10-2 and TRBJ1-4, with TRBD1 matching 9 bases. This CDR3 has 15 amino acids. Germline V gene data show CDR1 as WSHSY and CDR2 as SAAADI. V lost 3 bases to trimming and J lost 4 bases; unmatched junction nucleotides: 3. DNA for the CDR3: TGCGCCAGCAGTGACAGACAGGGGGATAATGAAAAACTGTTTTTT. Its translation: CASSDRQGDNEKLFF.

The chain is built from TRBV7-7 and TRBJ2-1; TRBD2 matches at 10 bases. CDR1 is SSHAT, CDR2 FNYEAQ, per germline (reference sequence). With V trimmed by 4 bases and J by 8 bases, 5 bases remained unmatched. The CDR3 has 14 amino acids. The DNA of the CDR3 is TGTGCCAGCAGCTACAGCGGGGGGGCCGATGAGCAGTTCTTC. This gives the protein CASSYSGGADEQFF. The whole variable domain, filled in from reference TRBV7-7 and TRBJ2-1, reads GAGVSQSPRYKVTKRGQDVTLRCDPISSHATLYWYQQALGQGPEFLTYFNYEAQPDKSGLPSDRFSAERPEGSISTLTIQRTEQRDSAMYRCASSYSGGADEQFFGPGTRLTVL.

This sequence joins TRBV2 and TRBJ1-2, with 7 bases identical to TRBD1. J was trimmed by 2 bases and V by 6 bases; bases with no gene match: 6. The CDR3 covers 14 residues. Germline CDR1 SNHLY, CDR2 FYNNEI. CDR3 in amino acids: CASSARGPNYGYTF. In DNA, the CDR3 is TGTGCCAGCAGCGCTAGGGGGCCCAACTATGGCTACACCTTC.

This clone was seen a few times. The V and J genes are TRBV2 and TRBJ1-2; D is uncertain. Germline V gene sequence: CDR1 SNHLY, CDR2 FYNNEI. Trimming cost V 6 bases and J 6 bases, with 20 bases left between them. This CDR3 contains 15 residues. The CDR3, as DNA: TGTGCCAGCAGCCTAGGGATGGGCCTGAGGGATGGCTACACCTTC. Its translation: CASSLGMGLRDGYTF.

The rearrangement joins TRBV6-5 to TRBJ1-1; 8 positions agree with TRBD1. V dropped 2 bases and J dropped 1; count of bases not matched to a gene: 3. This CDR3 region has 15 residues. Germline V gives CDR1 MNHEY, CDR2 SVGAGI. CDR3 coding DNA: TGTGCCAGCAGTTACGGGACAGGCCGGAACACTGAAGCTTTCTTT. Protein sequence: CASSYGTGRNTEAFF.

The rearrangement joins TRBV5-1 to TRBJ2-7; 8 bases are a match to TRBD2. CDR3 length: 15 amino acids. V lost 3 bases and J lost 4; bases outside the gene matches: 9. In germline, CDR1 is SGHRS, CDR2 YFSETQ. The CDR3 DNA is TGCGCCAGCAGCTGGGGTGTGGGACTAGGGTACGAGCAGTACTTC. Its translation is CASSWGVGLGYEQYF. Variable domain in full (rest from reference TRBV5-1 and TRBJ2-7): KAGVTQTPRYLIKTRGQQVTLSCSPISGHRSVSWYQQTPGQGLQFLFEYFSETQRNKGNFPGRFSGRQFSNSRSEMNVSTLELGDSALYLCASSWGVGLGYEQYFGPGTRLTVT.

The genes are TRBV6-1 and TRBJ1-4; 7 nucleotides line up with TRBD1. The V and J ends lost 4 bases and 8 bases, in that order; junction bases with no gene match: 7. The CDR3 has 14 amino acids. Germline V gene data show CDR1 as MNHNS and CDR2 as SASEGT. CDR3: CASSVDRVREKLFF. The CDR3 DNA follows: TGTGCCAGCAGTGTAGACAGGGTGAGAGAAAAACTGTTTTTT.

V and J are TRBV27 and TRBJ2-7, with 8 bases aligning to TRBD1. Germline trimming cut 2 bases from V and 0 bases from J; bases unmatched to any gene: 3. CDR1 and CDR2 (germline): MNHEY, SMNVEV (reference sequence). CDR3 size: 15 residues. The CDR3 nucleotides read TGTGCCAGCAGTTTAAGGGACAGGAGCTCCTACGAGCAGTACTTC. Protein product: CASSLRDRSSYEQYF.

This chain uses TRBV7-2 with TRBJ1-3; D uncertain. The germline V gene encodes CDR1 SGHTA and CDR2 FQGNSA. The CDR3 runs 15 residues. V shed 7 bases and J shed 0 bases, with 13 bases lying between them. In DNA form, the CDR3 reads TGTGCCAGCACCTCCCCCCGGTACTCTGGAAACACCATATATTTT. Translating it yields CASTSPRYSGNTIYF.

The chain recombines TRBV5-1 with TRBJ2-7; TRBD2 matches at 9 bases. The CDR3 has 15 amino acids. Germline V gene data show CDR1 as SGHRS and CDR2 as YFSETQ. J gave up 1 base and V 3 bases, and 5 bases lay outside the gene matches. This CDR3 reads CASSSGLARSYEQYF. Here the CDR3 DNA reads TGCGCCAGCAGCTCTGGACTAGCGCGATCCTACGAGCAGTACTTC.

The V gene is TRBV20-1, the J gene TRBJ2-5; unclear D gene. V was cut by 6 bases and J by 2 bases, with 7 bases left in between. Looked up from germline, CDR1 is DFQATT and CDR2 is SNEGSKA (reference sequence). The length of the CDR3 is 11 residues. The CDR3 coding sequence is TGCAGTGCACAGCTGCAAGAGACCCAGTACTTC. Its protein product is CSAQLQETQYF.